These T cell receptor beta chains were read from a single sample in a study of PD-L1 blockade in urothelial cancer. This table comes from immunoSEQ multiplex PCR, and its TCRdb copy is limited to in-frame clones, with some not included. The sample yields some 57,000 clones, around four fifths seen once. The sequences come from PBMCs, collected around atezolizumab (anti-PD-L1) treatment. The receptor set was obtained from a man aged 45 to 65 with urothelial cancer. Both conserved end residues are part of each CDR3. A D gene is named only where the DNA matches it firmly. Not all rows give a size; the values are once, few, many and, for expanded clones, a class.

D | J | V | size | DNA | CDR3
TRBD2 | TRBJ2-5 | TRBV9 | - | TGTGCCAGCAGCGTAGGAAGCGGGGGGGCCGGGGAGACCCAGTACTTC | CASSVGSGGAGETQYF
- | TRBJ2-5 | TRBV29-1 | - | TGCAGCGTCGGACTTGGCGGGTTGATGAAGACCCAGTACTTC | CSVGLGGLMKTQYF
TRBD1 | TRBJ1-1 | TRBV19 | - | TGTGCCAGTAGAAGGAGGGGGCGCGACACTGAAGCTTTCTTT | CASRRRGRDTEAFF
- | TRBJ2-2 | TRBV7-8 | - | TGTGCCAGCGGTAGAGACACCGGGGAGCTGTTTTTT | CASGRDTGELFF
TRBD1 | TRBJ1-4 | TRBV28 | - | TGTGCCAGCAGTTTACAGGGGGCCCGATACTCTAATGAAAAACTGTTTTTT | CASSLQGARYSNEKLFF
- | TRBJ1-2 | TRBV10-2 | - | TGCGCCAGCAGACTGACTGGAGGAGGGGATGGCTACACCTTC | CASRLTGGGDGYTF
- | TRBJ2-1 | TRBV2 | - | TGTGCCAGCAGCCCATACAATGAGCAGTTCTTC | CASSPYNEQFF
TRBD2 | TRBJ2-3 | TRBV5-8 | - | TGTGCCAGCAGCTTGGTGCGGGAGGGCGGTACAGATACGCAGTATTTT | CASSLVREGGTDTQYF
TRBD1 | TRBJ2-7 | TRBV18 | - | TGTGCCAGCTCATTAATAGACAGGGACTACGAGCAGTACTTC | CASSLIDRDYEQYF
TRBD2 | TRBJ2-1 | TRBV7-8 | - | TGTGCCAGCAGGCGGGGGGGCGGTGGCGACAATGAGCAGTTCTTC | CASRRGGGGDNEQFF
- | TRBJ2-7 | TRBV5-1 | few | TGCGCCAGCAGCTTGGCCGCAGGACACTACGAGCAGTACTTC | CASSLAAGHYEQYF
TRBD2 | TRBJ2-7 | TRBV5-1 | once | TGCGCCAGCAGCACCGGGACTAGCGGGGCCGAGCAGTACTTC | CASSTGTSGAEQYF
- | TRBJ1-2 | TRBV19 | - | TGTGCCAGTATAACTTCGGGACTGGGTAACTATGGCTACACCTTC | CASITSGLGNYGYTF
- | TRBJ2-1 | TRBV11-3 | once | TGTGCCAGCAGCTTAGATAGCTTCTCCTACAATGAGCAGTTCTTC | CASSLDSFSYNEQFF
TRBD1 | TRBJ2-1 | TRBV19 | - | TGTGCCAGTAGTAGACAGGGTGGGATATCCTACAATGAGCAGTTCTTC | CASSRQGGISYNEQFF
TRBD1 | TRBJ1-4 | TRBV5-6 | - | TGTGCCAGCAGCTTGGTCGGGACAGGGCGGAGTCCCAATGAAAAACTGTTTTTT | CASSLVGTGRSPNEKLFF